A single TCR beta chain is shown here with its context. The data were obtained in a study of blood T cell repertoires in COVID-19. Study overall: Researchers got acute and convalescent COVID-19 samples from the United States, Italy and Spain. T cells, B-cell-depleted T cells, or PBMCs supplied cDNA or gDNA.

The CDR3 totals 13 residues. The authors' processing: Amplification of reference gene primers was used by the study to estimate nucleated cell counts. Sequencing was performed with immunoSEQ multiplex PCR; in TCRdb, only in-frame clones are kept and a portion is missing. That table gives V, J and clone size, and the DNA gave D and trimming. The repertoire holds 270,000 or so clones, with roughly 80% as singletons. The receptor was derived from a woman between 50 and 59 years old who had recovered from COVID-19. Sequencing was performed on peripheral blood. This chain uses TRBV21-1 with TRBJ2-5; the table names TRBD1, a call not compared with the DNA. TRBV21-1 counts as a pseudogene. The DNA of the CDR3 is TGTGCCTGTCCTGACAAGCAAAAAGAGACCCAGTACTTC. Protein: CACPDKQKETQYF.